Below, 18 T cell receptor beta chains from the same sample are listed, as sequenced in a study of shared clonotypes between healthy human individuals. Assay: immunoSEQ multiplex PCR; the TCRdb copy retains only in-frame clones and omits some. Of about 2.1 million clones listed, 80% to 95% are singletons. Naive CD8 cells lacked CD45RO, underwent positive selection for CCR7 and left out terminally differentiated effector memory CD45RA+ cells. Sequenced input: naive CD8+ T cells from PBMCs. These TCRs come from a man aged 18-30 years in good health. Some clones in this sample may be carry-over from other donors' samples.

The chain employs TRBV9 and TRBJ1-1, with D unclear. The CDR3 is 16 amino acids. V was cut by 3 bases and J by 3 bases, with 18 bases left in between. The V gene's germline CDR1 is SGDLS and CDR2 YYNGEE. The CDR3 DNA sequence: TGTGCCAGCAGCGGGCACTTAGGGTTATCGGACACTGAAGCTTTCTTT. This codes for CASSGHLGLSDTEAFF.

The chain has TRBV2 and TRBJ2-1, with 7 bases that match TRBD2. Germline V gene lookup returns CDR1 SNHLY and CDR2 FYNNEI. This CDR3 spans 14 amino acids. The V gene end was trimmed by 7 bases and the J gene end by 8 bases; junction bases not matched to a gene: 11. CDR3 in DNA: TGTGCCAGCAACCCGACTAGCCGGTGGGATGAGCAGTTCTTC. Its protein product is CASNPTSRWDEQFF.

The chain is built from TRBV4-2 and TRBJ1-5, with D possibly matching TRBD1 (5 bases). V shed 6 bases and J shed 3 bases, with 12 bases lying between them. This CDR3 spans 14 amino acids. From germline, CDR1 is LGHNA and CDR2 YNFKEQ. CDR3 sequence: CASRGRETNQPQHF. The CDR3 region has the DNA TGTGCCAGCAGGGGGCGGGAGACCAATCAGCCCCAGCATTTT.

The genes are TRBV6-1 and TRBJ2-7, with D perhaps TRBD1 (5 bases). The V gene lost 1 base and the J gene lost 3 bases, with 13 bases spanning the gap. CDR1 is MNHNS and CDR2 is SASEGT in the germline V gene. The CDR3 spans 15 residues. The CDR3 nucleotides are TGTGCCAGCAGTGAAGTCTCAGGGATGGGCTACGAGCAGTACTTC. Its translation is CASSEVSGMGYEQYF.

The chain is built from TRBV15 and TRBJ1-3; TRBD1 might be the D (5 bases). Germline values: CDR1 LNHNV, CDR2 YYDKDF (reference sequence). V was shortened by 5 bases and J by 2 bases, with 13 bases between the two germline ends. This CDR3 region has 15 residues. The CDR3 nucleotides are TGTGCCACCAGCGATCCGGGACGTCCTGGAAACACCATATATTTT. Translated, it gives CATSDPGRPGNTIYF.

This chain joins TRBV28 and TRBJ2-1; TRBD2 is a possible D gene (6 bases). Trimming removed 7 bases at V and 9 bases at J, with 13 bases between. This CDR3 comprises 12 residues. Germline values: CDR1 MDHEN, CDR2 SYDVKM. The CDR3 loop reads CASNTGTSEQFF. CDR3 DNA: TGTGCCAGCAATACTGGGACTTCTGAGCAGTTCTTC.

V and J are TRBV6-1 and TRBJ1-5, with D uncertain. V was pared by 7 bases and J by 1 base, with 14 bases between. Germline CDR1 reads MNHNS; CDR2 reads SASEGT. The CDR3 length is 15 residues. CDR3 nucleotides: TGTGCCAGCATAATCCGGGATACCAGCAATCAGCCCCAGCATTTT. This gives the protein CASIIRDTSNQPQHF.

This clone was seen a single time. The rearrangement links TRBV7-8 to TRBJ1-5, with TRBD1 matching 7 bases. This CDR3 is 18 amino acids long. V lost 1 base to trimming and J lost 3 bases; unmatched junction nucleotides: 12. Germline V gives CDR1 SGHVS, CDR2 FQNEAQ. The CDR3 DNA follows: TGTGCCAGCAGCTTAGGCTGGGGACAGTTGTCCCACAATCAGCCCCAGCATTTT. Protein sequence: CASSLGWGQLSHNQPQHF.

With respect to this clone: Distinct nucleotide sequences in the sample also encode this CDR3. This chain uses TRBV9 with TRBJ2-7; D unresolved. Trimming left V 0 bases short and J 0 bases short, with 7 bases between. Germline V lookup: CDR1 SGDLS, CDR2 YYNGEE. The CDR3 runs to 14 residues. The DNA for the CDR3 is TGTGCCAGCAGCGTAGAAGGCAGCTCCTACGAGCAGTACTTC. This codes for CASSVEGSSYEQYF.

V and J are TRBV5-8 and TRBJ2-1; 10 positions agree with TRBD2. Germline trimming cut 0 bases from V and 3 bases from J; bases unmatched to any gene: 6. Germline CDR1 reads SGHTS; CDR2 reads YDEGEE. This CDR3 spans 17 amino acids. CDR3 region: CASSLGLAGAYYNEQFF. CDR3 sequence (DNA): TGTGCCAGCAGCTTGGGGCTAGCGGGAGCTTACTACAATGAGCAGTTCTTC. Full variable domain (outside the CDR3, taken from reference TRBV5-8 and TRBJ2-1): EAGVTQSPTHLIKTRGQQATLRCSPISGHTSVYWYQQALGLGLQFLLWYDEGEERNRGNFPPRFSGRQFPNYSSELNVNALELEDSALYLCASSLGLAGAYYNEQFFGPGTRLTVL.

J is TRBJ1-4 and V is TRBV28; D may be TRBD1 (6 bases). The V and J ends lost 6 bases and 5 bases respectively, with 10 bases between them. The CDR3 loop spans 13 amino acids. CDR1 is MDHEN and CDR2 is SYDVKM in the germline V gene. The CDR3 bases are TGTGCCAGCAGGGACAGCCAAAATGAAAAACTGTTTTTT. Amino acids: CASRDSQNEKLFF.

The chain has TRBV11-2 and TRBJ2-7; 8 bases line up with TRBD2. With 8 bases clipped from V and 3 bases from J, the junction kept 6 bases outside the gene matches. Germline lookup yields CDR1 SGHAT and CDR2 FQNNGV. The CDR3 contains 13 residues. The CDR3 here is CASRLSGSYEQYF. As DNA, the CDR3 is TGTGCCAGCCGGCTCAGCGGGAGCTACGAGCAGTACTTC. The full variable domain, its missing parts supplied by reference TRBV11-2 and TRBJ2-7, is EAGVAQSPRYKIIEKRQSVAFWCNPISGHATLYWYQQILGQGPKLLIQFQNNGVVDDSQLPKDRFSAERLKGVDSTLKIQPAKLEDSAVYLCASRLSGSYEQYFGPGTRLTVT.

This sequence joins TRBV9 and TRBJ1-1; D unclear. Germline CDR1 and CDR2: SGDLS and YYNGEE. The V gene lost 0 bases and the J gene lost 1 base, with 10 bases spanning the gap. The CDR3 runs to 15 residues. In DNA, the CDR3 is TGTGCCAGCAGCGTAGCTGATCTTACGAACACTGAAGCTTTCTTT. This encodes CASSVADLTNTEAFF.

The V and J genes are TRBV4-1 and TRBJ2-5, with D maybe TRBD1 (6 bases). The CDR3 sequence is 16 residues long. Germline V gene sequence: CDR1 MGHRA, CDR2 YSYEKL. With 6 bases removed from V and 2 bases from J, the gap between germline ends came to 19 bases. CDR3 in DNA: TGCGCCAGCAGACCCGTGGAACAGGGAGAACAAGAGACCCAGTACTTC. Translating it yields CASRPVEQGEQETQYF.

The V call is TRBV10-2, the J call TRBJ2-7; D is ambiguous. CDR3 length: 13 amino acids. The V gene's germline CDR1 is WSHSY and CDR2 SAAADI. Trimming shortened V by 4 bases and J by 0 bases, and 7 bases separated the two germline ends. The CDR3 bases are TGCGCCAGCAGTGGGCGTAGCTCCTACGAGCAGTACTTC. Translated, it gives CASSGRSSYEQYF.

Concerning this clone: A junction end diverges from the germline sequence, so it may reflect a read error. The chain carries TRBV6-1 and TRBJ2-3; maybe TRBD2 (6 bases). The CDR3 is made up of 16 amino acids. Germline V gives CDR1 MNHNS, CDR2 SASEGT. CDR3 protein: CASSDRDLEFTDTQYF. The CDR3, as DNA: TGTGCCAGTAGTGACCGGGACTTAGAGTTCACAGATACGCAGTATTTT.

A note on this clone: Other nucleotide sequences from this sample produce the same CDR3. The V gene is TRBV9, the J gene TRBJ1-2, with TRBD1 identical over 8 bases. Germline loops: CDR1 SGDLS, CDR2 YYNGEE. V lost 0 bases and J lost 2; bases outside the gene matches: 0. CDR3 size: 14 residues. The CDR3 protein is CASSVDRGNYGYTF. The CDR3 DNA reads as TGTGCCAGCAGCGTAGACAGGGGGAACTATGGCTACACCTTC.

Only a few counts were recorded for this clone. The rearrangement uses TRBV6-5 and TRBJ2-7, with 7 positions matching TRBD2. Trimming cost V 6 bases and J 0 bases; bases outside gene matches: 8. Germline CDR1 and CDR2: MNHEY and SVGAGI. The CDR3 contains 15 residues. CDR3 sequence reads: CASSPGRTSSYEQYF. As DNA, the CDR3 is TGTGCCAGCAGCCCCGGACGGACTAGCTCCTACGAGCAGTACTTC.